This TCR beta chain was found in a study of post-analysis software for immune sequencing data. Overall study results and limits: TRBV segments more frequent in patients than in controls numbered roughly five and included TRBV5-6, TRBV5-1 and TRBV20-1. Controls significantly exceeded multiple sclerosis patients in normalized Chao1 diversity.

This clonotype was detected only a few times. Antigen specificity is unknown. Tagging with unique molecular identifiers was a feature of the TCR beta cDNA libraries. Around 500,000 cDNA molecules were obtained from around 1 to 9.1 million T cells. MiXCR was run by TCRdb on the PCR reads, yielding one entry per CDR3 protein. The data show some 800,000 distinct CDR3 sequences, around 45% seen once. Trimming took 0 bases from V and 4 from J; bases not matched to a gene: 2. CDR1 is LNHNV, CDR2 YYDKDF, per germline (reference sequence). The CDR3 has 14 residues. The chain is built from TRBV15 and TRBJ2-7; the match to TRBD1 covers 8 bases. This TCR was sampled from a girl aged 10 to 17 with multiple sclerosis. Sequencing used blood. CDR3 sequence reads: CATSRDRGHYEQYF. DNA for the CDR3: TGTGCCACCAGCAGAGACAGGGGGCATTACGAGCAGTACTTC.